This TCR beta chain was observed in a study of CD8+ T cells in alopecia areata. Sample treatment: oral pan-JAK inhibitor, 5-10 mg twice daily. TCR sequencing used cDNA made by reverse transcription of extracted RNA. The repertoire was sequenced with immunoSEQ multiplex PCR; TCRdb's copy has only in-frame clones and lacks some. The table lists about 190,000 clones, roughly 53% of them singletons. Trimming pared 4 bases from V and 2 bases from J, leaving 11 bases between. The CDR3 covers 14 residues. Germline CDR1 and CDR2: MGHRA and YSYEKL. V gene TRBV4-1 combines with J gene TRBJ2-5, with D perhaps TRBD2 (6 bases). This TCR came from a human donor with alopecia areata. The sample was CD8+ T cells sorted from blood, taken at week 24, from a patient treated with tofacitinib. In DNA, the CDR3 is TGCGCCAGCAGCCTCACGGGGGTTCAAGAGACCCAGTACTTC. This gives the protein CASSLTGVQETQYF.